This TCR beta chain is drawn from a study of CD8+ T cells in alopecia areata. The CDR3 is 11 amino acids. From germline, CDR1 is GTSNPN and CDR2 SVGIG (reference sequence). The study, taken as a whole, reports: Mice showed TCR sharing more clearly than patients did, possibly owing to HLA.

In this sample, this clone turned up a few times. Its antigen is not identified. At one end, the junction sequence differs from germline, possibly due to a read error. cDNA reverse transcribed from extracted RNA served as the sequencing template. TCRdb's copy holds only in-frame clones and misses some; the assay was immunoSEQ multiplex PCR. The data contain approximately 200,000 clones, approximately 56% of them singletons. Specified treatment: oral pan-JAK inhibitor, 5-10 mg twice daily. Individuals with alopecia areata gave both lesional scalp punch biopsies and peripheral blood for collection. The TCR was taken from a human donor with alopecia areata. The sequencing here drew on CD4+ T cells sorted from blood, taken at week 4, from a patient treated with tofacitinib. J is TRBJ2-4 and V is TRBV30; the D gene is possibly TRBD2 (5 bases). The CDR3 DNA reads as TGTGCCTGGAGTGTAGGCACGAAAGCGGACTTC. It yields the protein CAWSVGTKADF.